The sequence of this T cell receptor beta chain was determined in a study of cytomegalovirus exposure and HLA in healthy donors. For the study at large: In terms of ancestry, the Caucasian-associated cluster contained about four fifths of the 398 genotyped donors.

The PCR ran on 60 Vbeta and 13 Jbeta primers. The assay was immunoSEQ multiplex PCR, and TCRdb's table has in-frame clones only and misses some. The sample has some 80,000 clones; under 80% are singletons. In this sample, this clone turned up once. The CDR3 length is 15 residues. The ends lost 0 bases at V and 1 base at J; junction bases unmatched: 1. CDR1 SGDLS and CDR2 YYNGEE come from the germline V gene. The V gene is TRBV9, the J gene TRBJ2-5; 9 bases line up with TRBD2. The TCR sequence derives from a man aged 18 to 35 in good health and CMV-seropositive. Sequencing was performed on PBMCs. The CDR3 sequence: CASSVASGIQETQYF. CDR3 nucleotide sequence: TGTGCCAGCAGCGTAGCTAGCGGGATCCAAGAGACCCAGTACTTC.